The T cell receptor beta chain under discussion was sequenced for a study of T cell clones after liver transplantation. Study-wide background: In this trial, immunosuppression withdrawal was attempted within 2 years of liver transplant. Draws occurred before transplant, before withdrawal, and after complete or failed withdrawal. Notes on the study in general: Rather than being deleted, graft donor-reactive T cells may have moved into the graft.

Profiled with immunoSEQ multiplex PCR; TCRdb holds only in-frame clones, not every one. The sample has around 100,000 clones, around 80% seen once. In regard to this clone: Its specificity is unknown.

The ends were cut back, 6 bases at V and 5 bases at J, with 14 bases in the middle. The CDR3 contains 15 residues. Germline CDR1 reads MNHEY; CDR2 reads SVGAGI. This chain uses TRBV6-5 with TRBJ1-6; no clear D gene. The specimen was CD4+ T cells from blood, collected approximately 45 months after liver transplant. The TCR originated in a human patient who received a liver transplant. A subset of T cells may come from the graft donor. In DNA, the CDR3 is TGTGCCAGCAGAAGAATGCTGAGGGATAATTCACCCCTCCACTTT. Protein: CASRRMLRDNSPLHF.